The 32 T cell receptor beta chains presented below share a single source sample, sequenced in a study of metastatic and nonmetastatic thyroid tumors. Each patient came to thyroid surgery without any prior treatment (of any kind). Using MiXCR, TCRdb reanalyzed the PCR reads. Among about 15,000 clones, 25% to 35% were seen once, and the ten largest hold 15% to 25%. The sample consisted of tumor tissue. The receptors shown here come from a female donor with papillary thyroid cancer or a benign thyroid nodule (not recorded which). Some clones in this sample may be carry-over from other donors' samples.

This clone was seen at least ten times. The chain recombines TRBV5-4 with TRBJ2-1; 7 bases match TRBD1. Germline-derived CDR1 and CDR2 are SGHNT and YYREEE (reference sequence). This CDR3 region has 15 residues. J gave up 9 bases and V 2 bases, and 11 bases lay outside the gene matches. CDR3 sequence (DNA): TGTGCCAGCAGCTTTAAGTTACAGGGGAATAGTGAGCAGTTCTTC. Amino acid sequence: CASSFKLQGNSEQFF.

This clone was picked up many times. This chain connects TRBV11-2 to TRBJ2-3; TRBD2 matches at 7 bases. The junction had 9 bases not matched to a gene; V was cut back by 3 bases and J by 6 bases. CDR1 and CDR2 from the germline V gene are SGHAT and FQNNGV. The CDR3 is made up of 15 amino acids. The CDR3 coding sequence is TGTGCCAGCAGCTTCCTAGCGGTGGCCAGGGATACGCAGTATTTT. Translated: CASSFLAVARDTQYF.

V usage is TRBV20-1 and J usage is TRBJ1-2; D perhaps matches TRBD1 (6 bases). Trimming took off 7 bases at V and 0 bases at J, with 12 bases between the two ends. Germline V gives CDR1 DFQATT, CDR2 SNEGSKA (reference sequence). The CDR3 contains 13 residues. Here the CDR3 reads CSEGVATNYGYTF. CDR3 nucleotides: TGCAGTGAGGGGGTGGCCACTAACTATGGCTACACCTTC.

The chain carries TRBV18 and TRBJ2-1; no clear D gene. Germline values: CDR1 KGHSH, CDR2 LQKENI. Deletions cut 6 bases from V and 3 bases from J, with 9 bases between. This CDR3 region has 13 residues. CDR3 bases: TGTGCCAGCTCCCCGGAGTTCTACAATGAGCAGTTCTTC. It is translated as CASSPEFYNEQFF.

This clone was seen ten or more times. This rearrangement joins TRBV12-3 or TRBV12-4 to TRBJ2-1; D might be TRBD2 (5 bases). The CDR3 has 12 residues. V shed 3 bases and J shed 5 bases, with 5 bases lying between them. The chain's CDR3 is CASSLTNNEQFF. CDR3 DNA: TGTGCCAGCAGTTTGACTAACAATGAGCAGTTCTTC.

This clone is deemed medium-sized (0.01 to 0.1%). This rearrangement joins TRBV19 to TRBJ1-4; tentative D call: TRBD1 (5 bases). CDR3 length: 13 amino acids. Germline V gene data show CDR1 as LNHDA and CDR2 as SQIVND (reference sequence). The V end was cut by 4 bases, the J end by 5 bases, with 8 bases between. The CDR3 reads CASSTRQNEKLFF. DNA of the CDR3: TGTGCCAGTAGTACCAGACAGAATGAAAAACTGTTTTTT.

In this sample, this clone turned up many times. Just one base apart from a much larger clone, this may be a read error. Other DNA sequences in the sample encode the same CDR3. The chain has TRBV19 and TRBJ1-4; D not certain. The germline V gene has CDR1 LNHDA and CDR2 SQIVND (reference sequence). This CDR3 has 14 amino acids. The CDR3 is CASSIGFSGEKLFF. The DNA of the CDR3 is TGTGCCAGTAGTATCGGGTTTTCGGGTGAAAAGCTGTTTTTT.

This chain connects TRBV7-6 to TRBJ2-3, with 7 nucleotides matching TRBD1. Germline-derived CDR1 and CDR2 are SGHVS and FNYEAQ. Trimming cost V 6 bases and J 4 bases; bases outside gene matches: 16. The CDR3 spans 17 residues. The CDR3 spells CASSRTSGSGGADTQYF. The CDR3 DNA follows: TGTGCCAGCAGTCGAACCTCGGGATCAGGGGGAGCAGATACGCAGTATTTT.

The J gene is TRBJ1-2, the V gene TRBV28; unclear D gene. Germline-derived CDR1 and CDR2 are MDHEN and SYDVKM. V was shortened by 8 bases and J by 3 bases, with 16 bases between the two germline ends. The CDR3 length is 14 residues. CDR3 in DNA: TGTGCCAGCCATTCTCCAAGGGCGGACTATGGCTACACCTTC. It specifies CASHSPRADYGYTF.

V is TRBV11-2 and J is TRBJ2-1, with no clear D. The V gene lost 1 base and the J gene lost 6 bases, with 4 bases spanning the gap. Germline loops: CDR1 SGHAT, CDR2 FQNNGV. The CDR3 is 12 residues long. The chain's CDR3 is CASSLAFNEQFF. The CDR3 region has the DNA TGTGCCAGCAGCTTAGCCTTCAATGAGCAGTTCTTC.

The rearrangement links TRBV11-2 to TRBJ2-1, with D possibly matching TRBD2 (6 bases). CDR3 size: 20 residues. V was trimmed by 0 bases and J by 9 bases, leaving 30 bases between them. The V gene's germline CDR1 is SGHAT and CDR2 FQNNGV. CDR3 amino acids: CASSLDPLVAGGVGLGEQFF. In nucleotides, the CDR3 is TGTGCCAGCAGCTTAGATCCCCTCGTTGCGGGCGGGGTTGGGCTCGGTGAGCAGTTCTTC.

This clone was seen ten or more times. The chain carries TRBV5-4 and TRBJ2-6; possibly TRBD1 or TRBD2 for D (5 bases each). The CDR3 extends over 17 amino acids. V was trimmed by 3 bases and J by 1 base, leaving 14 bases between them. Germline CDR1 and CDR2: SGHNT and YYREEE (reference sequence). CDR3 sequence reads: CASSSGFRESGANVLTF. The CDR3 DNA is TGTGCCAGCAGCTCGGGGTTCAGGGAGTCTGGGGCCAACGTCCTGACTTTC.

The sample holds many counts of this clone. The gene calls are TRBV7-2 and TRBJ1-1, with a weak D call TRBD1 (6 bases). Germline loops: CDR1 SGHTA, CDR2 FQGNSA. V was trimmed by 0 bases and J by 6 bases, leaving 20 bases between them. This CDR3 is built from 17 residues. CDR3 sequence (DNA): TGTGCCAGCAGCTTAGCGGGCAGGGGACGGAATTTTGCTGAAGCTTTCTTT. Translating it yields CASSLAGRGRNFAEAFF. Full variable domain (rest looked up from reference TRBV7-2 and TRBJ1-1): GAGVSQSPSNKVTEKGKDVELRCDPISGHTALYWYRQSLGQGLEFLIYFQGNSAPDKSGLPSDRFSAERTGGSVSTLTIQRTQQEDSAVYLCASSLAGRGRNFAEAFFGQGTRLTVV.

This clone was seen many times. The chain employs TRBV28 and TRBJ2-2; D not resolved. This CDR3 is 14 amino acids long. Germline V gene sequence: CDR1 MDHEN, CDR2 SYDVKM. Between the trimmed V and J ends, which lost 2 bases and 6 bases, there was a span of 10 bases. The CDR3 is CASSLRTVPGELFF. The CDR3 coding sequence is TGTGCCAGCAGTTTAAGGACCGTGCCCGGGGAGCTGTTTTTT.

The chain combines TRBV30 with TRBJ1-2, with TRBD1 identical over 10 bases. Germline-derived CDR1 and CDR2 are GTSNPN and SVGIG (reference sequence). The trim removed 2 bases at V and 2 bases at J, leaving 2 bases unmatched. The CDR3 is 14 amino acids. Written as DNA, the CDR3 is TGTGCCTGGAGTAGACAGGGGGCGAACTATGGCTACACCTTC. This translates into CAWSRQGANYGYTF. Filled out from reference TRBV30 and TRBJ1-2, the complete variable domain reads SQTIHQWPATLVQPVGSPLSLECTVEGTSNPNLYWYRQAAGRGLQLLFYSVGIGQISSEVPQNLSASRPQDRQFILSSKKLLLSDSGFYLCAWSRQGANYGYTFGSGTRLTVV.

This clone was counted at least ten times. The CDR3: CAISDYRGSSGNTIYF. The CDR3 region has the DNA TGTGCCATCAGTGACTACAGGGGGTCATCTGGAAACACCATATATTTT. This chain links TRBV10-3 with TRBJ1-3; 8 positions match TRBD1. J gave up 1 base and V 3 bases, and 5 bases lay outside the gene matches. The CDR3 sequence is 16 residues long. Germline values: CDR1 ENHRY, CDR2 SYGVKD.

This clone is judged medium-sized (0.01 to 0.1%). J is TRBJ2-7 and V is TRBV6-1, with 14 positions matching TRBD2. Per germline, CDR1 MNHNS and CDR2 SASEGT. The CDR3 is 14 residues long. The trim removed 5 bases at V and 6 bases at J, leaving 3 bases unmatched. In nucleotides, the CDR3 is TGTGCCAGCAGTCCCGGGACTAGCGGGAGCGAGCAGTACTTC. It translates to CASSPGTSGSEQYF.

V gene TRBV11-2 combines with J gene TRBJ1-1, with 7 bases identical to TRBD1. CDR1 is SGHAT, CDR2 FQNNGV, per germline. The V segment lost 4 bases and the J segment 4 bases; nucleotides outside the gene matches: 6. This CDR3 is built from 14 residues. The CDR3 spells CASSSQTGSTEAFF. DNA of the CDR3: TGTGCCAGCAGCTCGCAGACAGGGAGCACTGAAGCTTTCTTT.

This clone was counted a few times. This rearrangement joins TRBV28 to TRBJ2-7; TRBD1 might be the D (6 bases). CDR3 length equals 14 residues. Trimming pared 5 bases from V and 2 bases from J, leaving 13 bases between. The germline V gene encodes CDR1 MDHEN and CDR2 SYDVKM. CDR3 amino acids: CASSLGDRTYEQYF. The CDR3 coding sequence is TGTGCCAGCAGTCTGGGAGACAGGACCTACGAGCAGTACTTC. The whole variable domain, remainder taken from reference TRBV28 and TRBJ2-7, is DVKVTQSSRYLVKRTGEKVFLECVQDMDHENMFWYRQDPGLGLRLIYFSYDVKMKEKGDIPEGYSVSREKKERFSLILESASTNQTSMYLCASSLGDRTYEQYFGPGTRLTVT.

This chain links TRBV11-3 with TRBJ2-7; possibly TRBD2 for D (6 bases). V lost 0 bases and J 4 bases, leaving 10 bases between the germline ends. Germline V gene data show CDR1 as SGHNT and CDR2 as YENEEA. This CDR3 is built from 14 residues. The CDR3 protein is CASSLESAGYEQYF. The DNA of the CDR3 is TGTGCCAGCAGCTTAGAATCTGCGGGGTACGAGCAGTACTTC.

V gene TRBV7-9 combines with J gene TRBJ2-7; a weak D match, TRBD2 (6 bases). There are 15 residues in the CDR3. The V end was cut by 0 bases, the J end by 2 bases, with 11 bases between. CDR1 is SEHNR, CDR2 FQNEAQ, per germline (reference sequence). CDR3 residues: CASSLAGGTAYEQYF. The DNA of the CDR3 is TGTGCCAGCAGCTTAGCGGGTGGGACTGCCTACGAGCAGTACTTC.

By sample share, this clone is medium-sized. V gene TRBV28 combines with J gene TRBJ2-7; 10 bases line up with TRBD2. The length of the CDR3 is 15 residues. Germline CDR1 MDHEN, CDR2 SYDVKM. With 6 bases clipped from V and 7 bases from J, the junction kept 12 bases outside the gene matches. DNA for the CDR3: TGTGCCAGCAGGGAACTAGCGGGAAGGGGGCTGGAGCAGTACTTC. This translates into CASRELAGRGLEQYF. The complete variable domain, with remaining parts taken from reference TRBV28 and TRBJ2-7, reads DVKVTQSSRYLVKRTGEKVFLECVQDMDHENMFWYRQDPGLGLRLIYFSYDVKMKEKGDIPEGYSVSREKKERFSLILESASTNQTSMYLCASRELAGRGLEQYFGPGTRLTVT.

This clone has more than one count but fewer than ten. The chain couples TRBV6-1 to TRBJ2-7; D gene unclear. The CDR3 consists of 14 residues. Germline-derived CDR1 and CDR2 are MNHNS and SASEGT. The ends were cut back, 2 bases at V and 2 bases at J, with 10 bases in the middle. The CDR3 DNA follows: TGTGCCAGCAGTGAAACCCCGGGTCCCTACGAGCAGTACTTC. Protein: CASSETPGPYEQYF.

This clone has just a few counts. The J gene is TRBJ2-2, the V gene TRBV6-2 or TRBV6-3; D might be TRBD1 or TRBD2, each matching 5 bases. V shed 5 bases and J shed 3 bases, with 13 bases lying between them. The length of the CDR3 is 15 residues. The germline V gene has CDR1 MNHEY and CDR2 SVGEGT. The CDR3 loop is CASSGGGLDTGELFF. The CDR3 nucleotides are TGTGCCAGCAGTGGGGGTGGGCTGGACACCGGGGAGCTGTTTTTT.

This clone was seen only once. This chain connects TRBV11-2 to TRBJ1-2, with TRBD1 as a possible D gene (6 bases). The germline gives CDR1 SGHAT, CDR2 FQNNGV. The CDR3 length is 15 residues. V was clipped by 0 bases and J by 4 bases, with 12 bases between them. CDR3 in amino acids: CASSLEPGASYGYTF. The CDR3 DNA is TGTGCCAGCAGCTTAGAACCGGGGGCCTCCTATGGCTACACCTTC.

This clone was seen a few times. The chain employs TRBV12-3 or TRBV12-4 and TRBJ2-7, with a tentative D call TRBD2 (5 bases). The CDR3 contains 16 residues. Trimming took off 3 bases at V and 4 bases at J, with 19 bases between the two ends. The CDR3 nucleotides are TGTGCCAGCAGTTTTAGGCTCTTGGGTAGCGAGTACGAGCAGTACTTC. This codes for CASSFRLLGSEYEQYF.

The chain uses TRBV6-1 and TRBJ2-2, with TRBD1 identical over 9 bases. This CDR3 spans 13 amino acids. Germline CDR1 MNHNS, CDR2 SASEGT. V gave up 8 bases and J gave up 4 bases; unmatched junction bases: 2. CDR3 nucleotide sequence: TGTGCCAGCGTGACAGGGGGCACCGGGGAGCTGTTTTTT. Its translation is CASVTGGTGELFF.

This clone was detected ten times or more. The J gene is TRBJ1-1, the V gene TRBV30, with D perhaps TRBD1 (6 bases). The V end was cut by 0 bases, the J end by 4 bases, with 6 bases between. The CDR3 is 12 amino acids. Germline values: CDR1 GTSNPN, CDR2 SVGIG (reference sequence). The CDR3 DNA reads TGTGCCTGGAGTGTACAGGGCACTGAAGCTTTCTTT. This sequence encodes CAWSVQGTEAFF.

V usage is TRBV19 and J usage is TRBJ2-5; D is uncertain. The CDR3 is 11 amino acids. V was trimmed by 5 bases and J by 1 base, leaving 2 bases between them. CDR1 is LNHDA and CDR2 is SQIVND in the germline V gene (reference sequence). The DNA of the CDR3 is TGTGCCAGTAGTGTCCAAGAGACCCAGTACTTC. Residues: CASSVQETQYF.

The chain links TRBV20-1 to TRBJ2-1; 8 bases line up with TRBD2. The germline V gene has CDR1 DFQATT and CDR2 SNEGSKA (reference sequence). This CDR3 has 13 residues. V was clipped by 5 bases and J by 4 bases; unmatched bases: 4. CDR3 sequence reads: CSAEREPYNEQFF. The DNA of the CDR3 is TGCAGTGCTGAGCGGGAGCCATACAATGAGCAGTTCTTC.

The chain links TRBV18 to TRBJ1-4; the D gene is possibly TRBD1 (5 bases). This CDR3 region has 14 residues. V was pared by 4 bases and J by 11 bases, with 17 bases between. Germline V gene sequence: CDR1 KGHSH, CDR2 LQKENI. CDR3 sequence (DNA): TGTGCCAGCTCACGGGGAACGGGGGAGAGGAAACTGTTTTTT. This sequence encodes CASSRGTGERKLFF.

This clone was seen a handful of times. Germline and junction disagree at one end, which may indicate a read error. The chain links TRBV10-3 to TRBJ2-7; possible D gene TRBD1, 5 bases. Germline V gene data show CDR1 as ENHRY and CDR2 as SYGVKD. This CDR3 region has 13 residues. CDR3 residues: CASSLRVDYEQYF. The CDR3 bases are TGTGCCAGCAGTCTCAGGGTTGACTACGAGCAGTACTTC.